The 23 T cell receptor beta chains reported below all come from one sample, sequenced in a study of molecular identifiers for immune sequencing clone quantification. TCRdb re-called the PCR reads through MiXCR, storing one row per CDR3 protein. The sample yields tens of thousands of distinct CDR3 sequences, under 20% seen once. The specimen sequenced was naive CD8+ T cells from blood, with Jurkat cell RNA spiked in. As to subset: FACS-sorted CD8+CD4-CCR7+CD45RA+ naive T cells. The receptors come from a human donor in good health. Some libraries in this study had Jurkat cell RNA spiked in.

This clonotype was seen repeatedly, ten times or more. This chain connects TRBV7-9 to TRBJ1-4, with 9 positions matching TRBD1. There are 14 residues in the CDR3. Per the germline V gene, CDR1 is SEHNR and CDR2 is FQNEAQ (reference sequence). V shed 5 bases, J shed 6 bases, and the junction held 4 bases outside the gene matches. The chain's CDR3 is CASSQRTGDEKLFF. The CDR3 DNA is TGTGCCAGCAGCCAGCGGACAGGGGATGAAAAACTGTTTTTT.

This clonotype was detected many times. V and J are TRBV6-6 and TRBJ2-4, with a tentative D call TRBD2 (5 bases). Germline V gene lookup returns CDR1 MNHNY and CDR2 SVGAGI (reference sequence). This CDR3 has 13 residues. V was trimmed by 5 bases and J by 9 bases, leaving 14 bases between them. As DNA, the CDR3 is TGTGCCAGCAGTGGGCTGGACTCCTTCATTCAGTACTTC. Amino acids: CASSGLDSFIQYF.

This clonotype showed up many times. The rearrangement links TRBV27 to TRBJ1-6; weak D call: TRBD1 (6 bases). With 5 bases removed from V and 6 bases from J, the gap between germline ends came to 8 bases. The CDR3 has 13 amino acids. Germline V gene data show CDR1 as MNHEY and CDR2 as SMNVEV (reference sequence). DNA for the CDR3: TGTGCCAGCAGTCTACAGGGTAATTCACCCCTCCACTTT. This sequence encodes CASSLQGNSPLHF.

This clonotype has at least ten counts. The rearrangement uses TRBV27 and TRBJ1-1; 7 nucleotides align to TRBD1. The V segment lost 1 base and the J segment 7 bases; nucleotides outside the gene matches: 3. This CDR3 is built from 13 residues. In germline, CDR1 is MNHEY, CDR2 SMNVEV (reference sequence). DNA for the CDR3: TGTGCCAGCAGTTTATTGGGGGACAGTGAAGCTTTCTTT. Its protein product is CASSLLGDSEAFF.

The table lists this clonotype with many counts. The chain is built from TRBV24-1 and TRBJ1-1; D remains unclear. The CDR3 is made up of 12 amino acids. V gave up 1 base and J gave up 7 bases, with 6 bases separating them. Germline V gene lookup returns CDR1 KGHDR and CDR2 SFDVKD. CDR3: CATSDFFSEAFF. The CDR3, as DNA: TGTGCCACCAGTGATTTCTTCAGTGAAGCTTTCTTT.

This clonotype was seen repeatedly, ten times or more. The chain combines TRBV5-1 with TRBJ2-5; tentative D call: TRBD1 (5 bases). Deletions cut 4 bases from V and 4 bases from J, with 17 bases between. CDR1 and CDR2 from the germline V gene are SGHRS and YFSETQ. This CDR3 is 15 amino acids long. This CDR3 reads CASSSRGRVIETQYF. As DNA, the CDR3 is TGCGCCAGCAGCAGTAGGGGCCGGGTAATAGAGACCCAGTACTTC.

This clonotype was picked up many times. The V gene is TRBV12-3 or TRBV12-4, the J gene TRBJ1-5, with a weak D call TRBD1 (5 bases). This CDR3 contains 13 residues. The V gene lost 7 bases and the J gene lost 4 bases, with 11 bases spanning the gap. The CDR3 loop is CASTRDGNQPQHF. DNA of the CDR3: TGTGCCAGCACAAGGGACGGAAATCAGCCCCAGCATTTT.

Remarks on this clonotype: Since a much larger clone is just one base distant, this may be a read error. The CDR3 nucleotides read TGTGCTGGTGGTTTGGGGGCCAGGGGCGCGACAGATACGCAGTATTTT. Protein product: CAGGLGARGATDTQYF. The chain recombines TRBV12-5 with TRBJ2-3, with D perhaps matching TRBD1 (6 bases). The CDR3 is 16 amino acids. Germline-derived CDR1 and CDR2 are LGHNT and FRNRAP.

The rearrangement links TRBV15 to TRBJ1-2; possible D gene TRBD1, 5 bases. Germline V CDR1 and CDR2: LNHNV, YYDKDF (reference sequence). CDR3 length: 19 amino acids. The V end lost 1 base, the J end lost 2 bases, and 23 bases lay between the germline ends. The CDR3 DNA reads TGTGCCACCAGCAGAGGTCGGGGCCCTTTTACCGACTCCAACTATGGCTACACCTTC. Translation: CATSRGRGPFTDSNYGYTF.

This clonotype was seen ten or more times. V gene TRBV5-6 combines with J gene TRBJ1-5; weak D call: TRBD1 (5 bases). The CDR3 sequence is 15 residues long. Trimming removed 0 bases at V and 3 bases at J, with 10 bases between. The V gene's germline CDR1 is SGHDT and CDR2 YYEEEE. For the CDR3, the DNA is TGTGCCAGCAGCTTGGGGGGGTACCTCAATCAGCCCCAGCATTTT. The encoded protein is CASSLGGYLNQPQHF.

This clonotype turned up a few times. The J gene is TRBJ1-1, the V gene TRBV12-3 or TRBV12-4; D perhaps matches TRBD1 (5 bases). V was trimmed by 1 base and J by 4 bases, leaving 13 bases between them. The CDR3 runs to 15 residues. Here the CDR3 reads CASSLGSTGGTEAFF. DNA for the CDR3: TGTGCCAGCAGTTTAGGTAGTACCGGGGGCACTGAAGCTTTCTTT.

This clonotype has at least ten counts. The rearrangement uses TRBV20-1 and TRBJ2-3; 7 positions match TRBD2. V gave up 8 bases and J gave up 2 bases; unmatched junction bases: 13. This CDR3 has 15 residues. Germline V lookup: CDR1 DFQATT, CDR2 SNEGSKA (reference sequence). Here the CDR3 DNA reads TGCAGTTCCCAGACACTAGCGCGAAACACAGATACGCAGTATTTT. As protein: CSSQTLARNTDTQYF.

By share, this clonotype ranks as medium-sized. The chain uses TRBV29-1 and TRBJ1-2; D perhaps matches TRBD1 (6 bases). CDR1 is SQVTM, CDR2 ANQGSEA, per germline. This CDR3 spans 14 amino acids. The V end lost 0 bases, the J end lost 4 bases, and 12 bases lay between the germline ends. Written as DNA, the CDR3 is TGCAGCGTTGAAGAGGGGGCATTGGGCTATGGCTACACCTTC. Encoded protein: CSVEEGALGYGYTF.

This clonotype was seen once. Being one base from a much bigger clone, this may be a read error. This CDR3 reads CASSLIGTPGTEAFF. The CDR3 nucleotides are TGTGCCAGCAGCTTGATCGGAACTCCGGGGACTGAAGCTTTCTTT. The rearrangement uses TRBV5-5 and TRBJ1-1, with D unclear. V lost 1 base, J lost 5 bases, and 15 bases lay in between. The CDR3 is 15 amino acids. The germline gives CDR1 SGHKS, CDR2 YYEKEE (reference sequence).

Judged by abundance, this clonotype is medium-sized. The chain employs TRBV7-6 and TRBJ2-3; 12 bases align to TRBD2. This CDR3 spans 16 amino acids. Germline CDR1 is SGHVS and CDR2 is FNYEAQ. J lost 3 bases, V lost 2 bases, and 3 bases had no gene match. The CDR3 is CASSLLAGGATDTQYF. The CDR3 DNA reads as TGTGCCAGCAGCTTACTAGCGGGGGGGGCTACAGATACGCAGTATTTT.

On this clonotype itself: A much larger clone is a single base away; this may be a read error. This is likely a read error, given that the CDR3 carries no conserved phenylalanine or tryptophan at its end. J is TRBJ2-1 and V is TRBV11-2, with D hard to call. The CDR3 totals 14 residues. V was pared by 5 bases and J by 7 bases, with 15 bases between. Germline CDR1 reads SGHAT; CDR2 reads FQNNGV. The CDR3 nucleotides are TGTGCCAGCAGCCTACCGTCCCATTTGAATGAGCAGTTCTCC. Translating it yields CASSLPSHLNEQFS.

This clonotype was seen many times. This chain uses TRBV5-6 with TRBJ1-1; 8 positions match TRBD1. Looked up from germline, CDR1 is SGHDT and CDR2 is YYEEEE. The CDR3 totals 15 residues. Losses at the gene ends were 2 bases for V and 4 bases for J; bases not matched to a gene: 7. The CDR3 loop reads CASSFGTGITTEAFF. The CDR3 DNA reads TGTGCCAGCAGCTTCGGGACAGGAATAACCACTGAAGCTTTCTTT.

Turning to this clonotype: A single base separates this from a much larger clone, so it may be a read error. The conserved closing phenylalanine or tryptophan is absent in this CDR3, likely reflecting a read error. The V call is TRBV3-1, the J call TRBJ2-3; D possibly matches TRBD1 or TRBD2 (6 bases each). Trimming shortened V by 0 bases and J by 3 bases, and 10 bases separated the two germline ends. Germline lookup yields CDR1 LGHDT and CDR2 YNNKEL (reference sequence). This CDR3 region has 15 residues. The CDR3 loop reads CASSQEVGGTDTQYL. The CDR3 DNA reads as TGTGCCAGCAGCCAAGAGGTAGGGGGGACAGATACGCAGTATCTT.

This clonotype was recorded at least ten times. The gene calls are TRBV5-6 and TRBJ2-3, with D unresolved. Germline V CDR1 and CDR2: SGHDT, YYEEEE. The V end was cut by 3 bases, the J end by 3 bases, with 11 bases between. The CDR3 extends over 14 amino acids. The CDR3 bases are TGTGCCAGCAGCTCAGCTGACTTGACAGATACGCAGTATTTT. Amino acid sequence: CASSSADLTDTQYF.

As regards this clonotype: A much larger clonotype is one base distant, so this may be a read error. The chain recombines TRBV7-9 with TRBJ2-7, with TRBD2 as a possible D gene (6 bases). The CDR3 sequence is 15 residues long. Germline V gene sequence: CDR1 SEHNR, CDR2 FQNEAQ (reference sequence). V was clipped by 5 bases and J by 0 bases, with 14 bases between them. CDR3 bases: TGTGCCAGCAGCCCTCAGGACGGGAGCTCCTACGAGCAGTACTTC. Its translation is CASSPQDGSSYEQYF.

As to this clonotype: It may be a read error: a sequence one base away is much more abundant. A read error is likely, as this CDR3 ends without the conserved phenylalanine or tryptophan. The rearrangement links TRBV13 to TRBJ2-7; D perhaps matches TRBD1 (5 bases). This CDR3 contains 14 residues. The ends were cut back, 1 base at V and 6 bases at J, with 13 bases in the middle. Germline CDR1 reads PRHDT; CDR2 reads FYEKMQ (reference sequence). CDR3 in DNA: TGTGCCAGCAGCTTAGTACAGGCTGCCGGCGAGCAGTACTCC. Its protein product is CASSLVQAAGEQYS.

This chain uses TRBV4-3 with TRBJ1-4; TRBD1 matches at 9 bases. The CDR3 extends over 15 amino acids. Germline V gene sequence: CDR1 LGHNA, CDR2 YSLEER. V was pared by 3 bases and J by 2 bases, with 1 base of the junction left unmatched. This chain's CDR3 is CASSQGTGTNEKLFF. CDR3 DNA: TGCGCCAGCAGCCAGGGGACAGGGACTAATGAAAAACTGTTTTTT.

This clonotype was counted many times. The chain carries TRBV27 and TRBJ2-7; D is unclear. CDR1 is MNHEY, CDR2 SMNVEV, per germline (reference sequence). The CDR3 loop spans 15 amino acids. The V end lost 5 bases, the J end lost 4 bases, and 18 bases lay between the germline ends. CDR3 protein: CASSPSLGSIYEQYF. CDR3 nucleotide sequence: TGTGCCAGCAGTCCGTCTTTAGGGTCTATTTACGAGCAGTACTTC.